Described below is a single TCR beta chain sequence and its context. Antigen unknown. This sample was included in a study of cytomegalovirus exposure and HLA in healthy donors. It was with 60 Vbeta and 13 Jbeta primers that the PCR ran. Authors' data handling: Later analysis identified roughly 84 million unique TCR beta chains, about 12 million shared. The method was immunoSEQ multiplex PCR; TCRdb's version includes in-frame clones alone and lacks a portion of them. The V and J calls and the clone size are those of that table, but D and trimming were determined from the DNA. The sample includes about 190,000 clones, more than 70% of them seen just once. The V gene's germline CDR1 is MNHEY and CDR2 SVGAGI. The CDR3 is 16 amino acids. The V end lost 2 bases, the J end lost 0 bases, and 12 bases lay between the germline ends. Study results and caveats: The study put some 150 TCR beta chains on its list as cytomegalovirus-associated.

The sequenced sample consisted of PBMCs. The TCR originated in a middle-aged man in good health and CMV-seropositive. The chain recombines TRBV6-5 with TRBJ2-3; D not resolved. The CDR3 protein is CASSYDQAPSTDTQYF. Here the CDR3 DNA reads TGTGCCAGCAGTTACGATCAAGCTCCTAGCACAGATACGCAGTATTTT.